The clone carrying this T cell receptor beta chain was counted once. Sequencing was performed with immunoSEQ multiplex PCR; in TCRdb, only in-frame clones are kept and a portion is missing. The table lists some 250,000 clones, 84% of them singletons. The data originate from a study of blood T cell repertoires in COVID-19. Looking at the study overall: Material from acute and convalescent COVID-19 was sourced from the United States, Italy and Spain. In each case, the material was cDNA or gDNA derived from T cells, B-cell-depleted T cells, or PBMCs.

The source material was peripheral blood. This sequence originates from a man in his fifties or sixties with acute or convalescent COVID-19.

The CDR3 loop is CASSLQDAQGTEAFF. CDR3 nucleotides: TGTGCCAGCAGCTTGCAGGACGCCCAGGGCACTGAAGCTTTCTTT. This chain links TRBV5-5 with TRBJ1-1; tentative D call: TRBD1 (5 bases). This CDR3 has 15 amino acids. Trimming left V 1 base short and J 4 bases short, with 14 bases between. Germline-derived CDR1 and CDR2 are SGHKS and YYEKEE (reference sequence).